This note documents a single T cell receptor (beta chain) sequence. What it binds is unknown. Positively selected for CCR7, the CD45RO-negative cells used as naive CD8 cells excluded terminally differentiated effector memory CD45RA+ cells. This specimen belongs to a study of shared clonotypes between healthy human individuals. Findings and caveats of the study: The low donor count limited represented genetic and exposure-history diversity.

Assay execution took place at the deep level. Produced via immunoSEQ multiplex PCR; TCRdb's table is partial and in-frame only. The sample gives roughly 590,000 clones, nearly 97% of which show up once; around 0.097% is in the top ten. Germline lookup yields CDR1 SGDLS and CDR2 YYNGEE. CDR3 length equals 17 residues. V gave up 3 bases and J gave up 3 bases; unmatched junction bases: 9. The sample taken for sequencing was naive CD8+ T cells sorted from blood. The V and J genes are TRBV9 and TRBJ2-2; TRBD1 matches at 9 bases. The sequence came from a young woman in good health. Written as DNA, the CDR3 is TGTGCCAGCAGCGGCTTACAGGGGGCAAAGGACACCGGGGAGCTGTTTTTT. It yields the protein CASSGLQGAKDTGELFF.